This T cell receptor beta chain was obtained from a study of blood T cell repertoires in COVID-19 (dated by TCRdb to the early 2020s). Looking at the study overall: Collaborator samples came from the United States, Italy and Spain and covered acute and convalescent phases of COVID-19. The material from the prospective study consisted of cDNA or gDNA derived from T cells, B-cell-depleted T cells, or PBMCs. Subjects who had been exposed to COVID-19, were actively infected with it, or had recovered from it provided the deeply sampled blood TCRbeta repertoires that made up the dataset. A freely available public database, intended as a resource for researchers studying the immune response to SARS-CoV-2, is where the repertoires were released. The samples were drawn from two sources: the first 160 participants of the ongoing ImmuneRACE study, and 1,254 subjects contributed by 6 global collaborators. A de-identified subject ID, COVID-19 status, age in years and sex were almost always included in the sample metadata. Where available, HLA class I and class II types were taken from metadata supplied by the sample provider and were not determined by assay-based typing.

Summary of the overall study and its limitations: Clinical and demographic metadata were provided uncurated, with the amount varying by source and participant.

Each collaborating institution followed its own protocols to collect whole blood in K2EDTA tubes. For TCRbeta analysis, collaborators shipped samples as frozen whole blood, isolated PBMCs, or DNA extracted from either of those sample types. Remarks on this clone: Which antigen it targets is not known. Base qualities are not provided; no much larger clone lies one nucleotide away.

TCRbeta CDR3 regions were amplified from genomic DNA by means of the immunoSEQ Assay, a bias-controlled multiplex PCR. The study's processing was this. Nucleated cell counts per sample were estimated from amplification of reference gene primers within the assay. To quantify the absolute abundance of each unique TCRbeta CDR3 rearrangement, sequence reads were collapsed and filtered. For each sample, productive Simpson clonality was calculated by taking the square root of Simpson's diversity index across productive rearrangements. TCRdb took this table from immuneACCESS and kept in-frame rearrangements with V and J called. Such tables lack part of the clones; where checked against another copy, unresolved V genes explain under half of the gap, and the rest is unexplained. V and J calls and clone size come straight from that table; D and trimming were deduced from the DNA. For this sample the table gives about 190,000 clones, of which more than 70% were detected only once. The ten largest clones add up to approximately 5.6% of the sample.

Trimmed from V: 2 bases; trimmed from J: 3 bases; junction bases lacking a gene match: 8. Per the germline V gene, MNHEY is the CDR1 and SVGEGT is the CDR2. The CDR3 spans 17 residues, from the cysteine through the phenylalanine. This entry keeps only the CDR3 DNA: 51 bases, framed from base 1. In this chain, TRBV6-2 or TRBV6-3 is recombined with TRBJ2-2; 8 central bases correspond to TRBD2. Input material: peripheral blood. This sequence was found in a man between 35 and 55 years old with active or convalescent COVID-19. The CDR3 reads CASSYKAGGAHTGELFF. The DNA sequence follows: TGTGCCAGCAGTTACAAGGCGGGGGGCGCACACACCGGGGAGCTGTTTTTT.